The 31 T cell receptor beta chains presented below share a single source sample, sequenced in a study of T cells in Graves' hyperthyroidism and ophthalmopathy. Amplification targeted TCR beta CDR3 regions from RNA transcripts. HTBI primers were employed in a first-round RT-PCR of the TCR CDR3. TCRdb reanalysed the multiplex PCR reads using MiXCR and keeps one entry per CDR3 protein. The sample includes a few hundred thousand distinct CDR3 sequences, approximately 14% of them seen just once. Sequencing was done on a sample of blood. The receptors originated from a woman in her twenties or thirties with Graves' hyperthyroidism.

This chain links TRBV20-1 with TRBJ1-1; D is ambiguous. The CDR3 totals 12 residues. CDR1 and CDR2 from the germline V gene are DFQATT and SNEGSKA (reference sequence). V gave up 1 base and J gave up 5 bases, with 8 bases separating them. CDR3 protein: CSARGSYTEAFF. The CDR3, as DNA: TGCAGTGCTAGAGGAAGTTATACTGAAGCTTTCTTT.

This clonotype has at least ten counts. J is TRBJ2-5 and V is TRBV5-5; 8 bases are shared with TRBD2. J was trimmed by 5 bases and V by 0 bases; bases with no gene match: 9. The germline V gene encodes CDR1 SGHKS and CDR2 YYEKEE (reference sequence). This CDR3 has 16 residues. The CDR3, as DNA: TGTGCCAGCAGCTTGGTAGGGAGCGGGAGTATGGAGACCCAGTACTTC. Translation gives CASSLVGSGSMETQYF.

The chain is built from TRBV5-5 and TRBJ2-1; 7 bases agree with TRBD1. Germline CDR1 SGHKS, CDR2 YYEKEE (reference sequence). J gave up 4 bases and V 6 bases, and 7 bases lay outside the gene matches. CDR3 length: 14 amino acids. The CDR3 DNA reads TGTGCCAGCAACGACGACAGGGAGTACAATGAGCAGTTCTTC. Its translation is CASNDDREYNEQFF. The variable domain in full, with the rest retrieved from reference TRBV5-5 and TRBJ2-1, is DAGVTQSPTHLIKTRGQQVTLRCSPISGHKSVSWYQQVLGQGPQFIFQYYEKEERGRGNFPDRFSARQFPNYSSELNVNALLLGDSALYLCASNDDREYNEQFFGPGTRLTVL.

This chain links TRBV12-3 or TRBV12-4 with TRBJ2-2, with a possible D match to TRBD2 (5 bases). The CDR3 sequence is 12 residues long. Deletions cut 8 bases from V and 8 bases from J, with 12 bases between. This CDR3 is CASVVRGGELFF. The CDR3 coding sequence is TGTGCCAGCGTAGTTCGGGGTGGGGAGCTGTTTTTT.

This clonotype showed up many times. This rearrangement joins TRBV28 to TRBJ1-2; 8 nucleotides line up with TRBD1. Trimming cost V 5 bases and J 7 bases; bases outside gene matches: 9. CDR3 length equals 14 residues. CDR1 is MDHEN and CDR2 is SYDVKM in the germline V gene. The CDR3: CASSTGQGLGGYTF. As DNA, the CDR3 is TGTGCCAGCAGTACCGGACAGGGCCTTGGTGGCTACACCTTC.

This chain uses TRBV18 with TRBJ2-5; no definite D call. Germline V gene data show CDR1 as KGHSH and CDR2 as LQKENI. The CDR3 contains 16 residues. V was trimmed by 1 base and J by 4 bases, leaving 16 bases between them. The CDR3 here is CASSPQDEIMSETQYF. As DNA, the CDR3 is TGTGCCAGCTCACCACAGGACGAGATAATGTCAGAGACCCAGTACTTC. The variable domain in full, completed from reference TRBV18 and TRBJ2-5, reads NAGVMQNPRHLVRRRGQEARLRCSPMKGHSHVYWYRQLPEEGLKFMVYLQKENIIDESGMPKERFSAEFPKEGPSILRIQQVVRGDSAAYFCASSPQDEIMSETQYFGPGTRLLVL.

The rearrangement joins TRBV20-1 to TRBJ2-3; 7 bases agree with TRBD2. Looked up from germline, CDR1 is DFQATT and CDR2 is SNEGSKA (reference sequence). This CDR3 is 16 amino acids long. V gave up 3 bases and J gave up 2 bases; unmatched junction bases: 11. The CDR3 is CSARDMGLAVTDTQYF. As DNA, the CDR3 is TGCAGTGCTAGGGACATGGGCCTAGCGGTCACAGATACGCAGTATTTT.

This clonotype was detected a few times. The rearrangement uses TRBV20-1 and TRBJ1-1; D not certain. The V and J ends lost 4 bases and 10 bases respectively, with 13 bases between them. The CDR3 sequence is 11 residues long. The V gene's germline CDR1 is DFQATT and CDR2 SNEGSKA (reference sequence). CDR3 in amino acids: CSATYQVRAFF. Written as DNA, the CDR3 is TGCAGTGCTACCTACCAAGTGAGAGCTTTCTTT.

DNA for the CDR3: TGTGCCAGCAGTTCGATAACCCAGGGAAACTATGGCTACACCTTC. This sequence encodes CASSSITQGNYGYTF. V usage is TRBV7-2 and J usage is TRBJ1-2; D perhaps matches TRBD1 (5 bases). Germline V gene lookup returns CDR1 SGHTA and CDR2 FQGNSA. Trimming stripped 6 bases from V and 2 bases from J, with 16 bases between. The CDR3 is 15 residues long.

The CDR3: CASSVGPGEWSTEAFF. Here the CDR3 DNA reads TGTGCCAGCAGTGTAGGCCCAGGGGAATGGAGCACTGAAGCTTTCTTT. The chain is built from TRBV27 and TRBJ1-1; D perhaps matches TRBD1 (6 bases). Deletions cut 5 bases from V and 4 bases from J, with 20 bases between. This CDR3 comprises 16 residues. CDR1 is MNHEY and CDR2 is SMNVEV in the germline V gene (reference sequence).

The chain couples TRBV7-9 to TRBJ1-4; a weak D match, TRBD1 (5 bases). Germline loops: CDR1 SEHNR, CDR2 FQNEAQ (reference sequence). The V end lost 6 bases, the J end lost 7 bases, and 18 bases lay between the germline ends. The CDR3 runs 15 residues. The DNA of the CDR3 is TGTGCCAGCAGTCCCGGCAGGGCCGGGCGTGAAAAACTGTTTTTT. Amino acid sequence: CASSPGRAGREKLFF. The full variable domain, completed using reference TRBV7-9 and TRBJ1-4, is DTGVSQNPRHKITKRGQNVTFRCDPISEHNRLYWYRQTLGQGPEFLTYFQNEAQLEKSRLLSDRFSAERPKGSFSTLEIQRTEQGDSAMYLCASSPGRAGREKLFFGSGTQLSVL.

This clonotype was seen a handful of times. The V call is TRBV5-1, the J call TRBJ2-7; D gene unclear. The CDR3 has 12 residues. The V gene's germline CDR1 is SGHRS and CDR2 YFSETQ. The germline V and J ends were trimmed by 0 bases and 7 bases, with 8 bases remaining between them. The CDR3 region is CASSLELKEQYF. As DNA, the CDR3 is TGCGCCAGCAGCTTGGAATTGAAGGAGCAGTACTTC.

The CDR3 spells CANDWGSDTEAFF. In DNA form, the CDR3 reads TGTGCCAACGACTGGGGTTCGGACACTGAAGCTTTCTTT. This sequence joins TRBV7-9 and TRBJ1-1; unclear D gene. The V end was cut by 10 bases, the J end by 3 bases, with 15 bases between. This CDR3 has 13 amino acids. CDR1 is SEHNR and CDR2 is FQNEAQ in the germline V gene (reference sequence).

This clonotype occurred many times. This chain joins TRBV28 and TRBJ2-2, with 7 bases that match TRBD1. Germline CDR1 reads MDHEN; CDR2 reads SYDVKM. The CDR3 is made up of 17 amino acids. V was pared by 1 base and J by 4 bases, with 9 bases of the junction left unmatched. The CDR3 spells CASSLSYLTGITGELFF. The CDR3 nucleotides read TGTGCCAGCAGTTTATCATATCTGACAGGGATCACCGGGGAGCTGTTTTTT.

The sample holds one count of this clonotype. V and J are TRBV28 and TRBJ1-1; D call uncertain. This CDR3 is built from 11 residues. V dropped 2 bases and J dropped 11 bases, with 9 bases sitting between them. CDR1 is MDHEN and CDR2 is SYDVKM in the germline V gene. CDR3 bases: TGTGCCAGCAGTTTAGTGAGGGTGGCTTTCTTT. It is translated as CASSLVRVAFF.

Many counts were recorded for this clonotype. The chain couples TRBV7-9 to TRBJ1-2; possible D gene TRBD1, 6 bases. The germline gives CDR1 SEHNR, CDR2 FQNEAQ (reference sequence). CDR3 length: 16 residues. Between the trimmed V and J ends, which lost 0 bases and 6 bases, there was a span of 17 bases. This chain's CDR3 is CASSLALLTGWNGYTF. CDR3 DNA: TGTGCCAGCAGCTTAGCGCTGTTGACAGGCTGGAATGGCTACACCTTC.

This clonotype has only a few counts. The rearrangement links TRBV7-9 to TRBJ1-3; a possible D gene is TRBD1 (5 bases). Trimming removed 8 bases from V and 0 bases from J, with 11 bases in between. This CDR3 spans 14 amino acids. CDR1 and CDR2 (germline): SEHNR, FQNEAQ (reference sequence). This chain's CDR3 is CASRTGDSGNTIYF. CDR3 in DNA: TGTGCCAGCCGTACAGGCGACTCTGGAAACACCATATATTTT.

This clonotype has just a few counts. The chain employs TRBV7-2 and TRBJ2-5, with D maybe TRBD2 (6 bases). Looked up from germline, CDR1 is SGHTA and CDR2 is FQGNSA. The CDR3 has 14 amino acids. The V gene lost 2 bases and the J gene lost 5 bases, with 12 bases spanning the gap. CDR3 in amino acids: CASSLLGGKETQYF. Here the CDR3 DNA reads TGTGCCAGCAGCTTATTGGGCGGGAAGGAGACCCAGTACTTC.

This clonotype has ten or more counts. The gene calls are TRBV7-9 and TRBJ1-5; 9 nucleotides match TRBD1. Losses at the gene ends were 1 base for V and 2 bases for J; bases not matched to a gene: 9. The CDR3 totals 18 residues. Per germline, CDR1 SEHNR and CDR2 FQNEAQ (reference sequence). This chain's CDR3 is CASSLGPGQGEGNQPQHF. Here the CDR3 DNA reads TGTGCCAGCAGCTTAGGACCGGGACAGGGAGAGGGCAATCAGCCCCAGCATTTT.

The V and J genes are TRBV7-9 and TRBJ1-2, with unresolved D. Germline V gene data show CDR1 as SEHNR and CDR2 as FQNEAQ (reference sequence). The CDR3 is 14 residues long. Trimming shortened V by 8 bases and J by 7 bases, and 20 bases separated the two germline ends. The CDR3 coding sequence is TGTGCCAGCGCCGGGTCGGGCAGTTCTTCTGGCTACACCTTC. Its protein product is CASAGSGSSSGYTF. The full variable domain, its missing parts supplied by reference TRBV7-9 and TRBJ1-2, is DTGVSQNPRHKITKRGQNVTFRCDPISEHNRLYWYRQTLGQGPEFLTYFQNEAQLEKSRLLSDRFSAERPKGSFSTLEIQRTEQGDSAMYLCASAGSGSSSGYTFGSGTRLTVV.

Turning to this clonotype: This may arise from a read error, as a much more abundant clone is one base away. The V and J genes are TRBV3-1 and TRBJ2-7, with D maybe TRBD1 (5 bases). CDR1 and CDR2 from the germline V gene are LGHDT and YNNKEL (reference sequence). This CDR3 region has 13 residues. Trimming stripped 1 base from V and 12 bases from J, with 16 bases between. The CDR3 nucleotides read TGTGCCAGCAGCCAAGGAGAGGCAGGGAAGCTGTACTTC. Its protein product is CASSQGEAGKLYF.

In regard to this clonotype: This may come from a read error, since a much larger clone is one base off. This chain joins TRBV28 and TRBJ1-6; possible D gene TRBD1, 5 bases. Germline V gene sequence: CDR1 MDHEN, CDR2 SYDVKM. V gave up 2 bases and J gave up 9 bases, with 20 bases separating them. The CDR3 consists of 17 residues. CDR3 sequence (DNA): TGTGCCAGCAGTTTACTGAGGCAGGGTGCTTCTTGTTCACCCCTCCACTTT. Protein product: CASSLLRQGASCSPLHF.

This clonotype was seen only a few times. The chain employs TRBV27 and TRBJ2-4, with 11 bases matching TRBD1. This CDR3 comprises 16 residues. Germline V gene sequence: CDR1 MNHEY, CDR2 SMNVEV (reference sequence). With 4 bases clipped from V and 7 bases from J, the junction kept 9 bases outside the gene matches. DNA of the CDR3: TGTGCCAGCAGTTCAGGACAGGGGGCCCATGTCAACATTCAGTACTTC. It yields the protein CASSSGQGAHVNIQYF.

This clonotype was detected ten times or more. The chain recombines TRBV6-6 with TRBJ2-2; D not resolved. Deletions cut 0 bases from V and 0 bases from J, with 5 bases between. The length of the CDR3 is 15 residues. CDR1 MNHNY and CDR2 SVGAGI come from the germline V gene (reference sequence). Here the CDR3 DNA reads TGTGCCAGCAGTTACTCAGTGACGAACACCGGGGAGCTGTTTTTT. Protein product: CASSYSVTNTGELFF.

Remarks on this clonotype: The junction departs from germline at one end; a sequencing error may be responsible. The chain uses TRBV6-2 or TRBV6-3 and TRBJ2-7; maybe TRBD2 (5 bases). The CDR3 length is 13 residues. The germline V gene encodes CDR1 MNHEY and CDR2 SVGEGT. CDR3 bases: TGTGCCAGCAGGCTAGGAGGATCCTACGAGCAGTGCTTC. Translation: CASRLGGSYEQCF.

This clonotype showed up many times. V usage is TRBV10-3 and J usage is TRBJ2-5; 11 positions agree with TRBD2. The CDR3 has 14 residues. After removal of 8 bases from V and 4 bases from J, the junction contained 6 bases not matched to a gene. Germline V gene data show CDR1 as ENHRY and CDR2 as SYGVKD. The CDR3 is CAIFSGREGETQYF. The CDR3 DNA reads TGTGCCATCTTTAGCGGGAGGGAAGGAGAGACCCAGTACTTC.

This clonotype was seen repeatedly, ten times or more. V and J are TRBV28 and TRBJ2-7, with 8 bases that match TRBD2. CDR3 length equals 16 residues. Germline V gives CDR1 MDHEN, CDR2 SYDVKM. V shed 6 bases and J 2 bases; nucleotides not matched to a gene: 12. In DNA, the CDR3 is TGTGCCAGCAGAACTCAACACGGGACTAGTACCTACGAGCAGTACTTC. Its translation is CASRTQHGTSTYEQYF.

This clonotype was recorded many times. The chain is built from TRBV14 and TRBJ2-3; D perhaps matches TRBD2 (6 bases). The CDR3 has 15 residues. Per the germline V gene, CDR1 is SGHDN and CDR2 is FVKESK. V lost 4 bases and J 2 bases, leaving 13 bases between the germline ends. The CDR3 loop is CASSPRIAATDTQYF. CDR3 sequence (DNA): TGTGCCAGCAGCCCGAGGATAGCGGCCACAGATACGCAGTATTTT.

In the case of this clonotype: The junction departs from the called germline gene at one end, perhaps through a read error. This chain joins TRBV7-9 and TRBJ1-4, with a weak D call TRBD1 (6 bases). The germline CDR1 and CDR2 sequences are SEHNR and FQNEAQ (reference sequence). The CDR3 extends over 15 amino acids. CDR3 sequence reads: CASSPSGGQNEKLFF. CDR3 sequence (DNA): TGTGCTAGCAGCCCCTCCGGGGGGCAAAATGAAAAACTGTTTTTT.

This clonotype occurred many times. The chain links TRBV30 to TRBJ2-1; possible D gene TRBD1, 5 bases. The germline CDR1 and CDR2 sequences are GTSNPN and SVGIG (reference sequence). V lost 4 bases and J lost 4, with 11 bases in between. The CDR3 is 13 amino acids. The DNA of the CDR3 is TGTGCCTGGATCGGACAAGGATACAATGAGCAGTTCTTC. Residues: CAWIGQGYNEQFF.

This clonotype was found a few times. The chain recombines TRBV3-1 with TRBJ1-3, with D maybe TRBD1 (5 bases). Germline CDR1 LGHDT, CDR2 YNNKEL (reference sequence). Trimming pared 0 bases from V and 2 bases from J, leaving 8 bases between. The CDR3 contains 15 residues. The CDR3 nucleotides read TGTGCCAGCAGCCAAGACTTGGGGGCTGGAAACACCATATATTTT. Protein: CASSQDLGAGNTIYF.